The rows below give T cell receptor beta chains drawn from one sample of a study of blood T cell repertoires in COVID-19. The method was immunoSEQ multiplex PCR; TCRdb's version includes in-frame clones alone and lacks a portion of them. The table records 250,000 or so clones, approximately 90% of them present only once. The sequenced material came from PBMCs or T cells enriched from blood (not recorded which). The receptors come from a man aged 35 to 55 who had been exposed to COVID-19. Both conserved end residues are part of each CDR3. D genes are given only for firm matches. Only part of the rows carry a size: once, few, many, or a class if the clone is expanded.

CDR3 protein	CDR3 DNA	D gene	clone size	V gene	J gene
CASSIISVTGGETQYF	TGTGCCAGTAGTATCATATCTGTGACAGGGGGAGAGACCCAGTACTTC	TRBD1	-	TRBV19	TRBJ2-5
CASRTGGANTEAFF	TGTGCCAGCAGGACGGGGGGGGCGAACACTGAAGCTTTCTTT	-	-	TRBV3-1/TRBV3-2	TRBJ1-1
CASSSAIIANEQFF	TGTGCCAGCAGCTCCGCCATCATAGCCAATGAGCAGTTCTTC	-	-	TRBV7-9	TRBJ2-1
CASSPPRTGYYGYTF	TGTGCCAGCAGTCCCCCTCGGACAGGCTACTATGGCTACACCTTC	TRBD1	-	TRBV28	TRBJ1-2
CASSEWSGSYQETQYF	TGTGCCAGCAGTGAATGGTCAGGGTCGTACCAAGAGACCCAGTACTTC	-	-	TRBV6-1	TRBJ2-5
CASSVHRTSYEQYF	TGTGCCAGCAGTGTGCACAGAACCTCCTACGAGCAGTACTTC	-	-	TRBV2	TRBJ2-7
CASSPQGQENSPLHF	TGTGCCAGCTCACCACAGGGACAGGAAAATTCACCCCTCCACTTT	TRBD1	-	TRBV18	TRBJ1-6
CASSSLAKETQYF	TGTGCCAGCAGTTCTCTAGCGAAAGAGACCCAGTACTTC	-	once	TRBV12-3/TRBV12-4	TRBJ2-5
CASSLTDINWTGRYYGYTF	TGTGCCAGCAGCCTCACTGACATAAACTGGACAGGCCGTTACTATGGCTACACCTTC	TRBD1	-	TRBV7-3	TRBJ1-2
CASRRDGGETQYF	TGTGCCAGCAGGCGGGACGGCGGAGAGACCCAGTACTTC	-	once	TRBV6-6	TRBJ2-5
CASILTGFGTEAFF	TGTGCCAGTATACTGACAGGGTTTGGCACTGAAGCTTTCTTT	TRBD1	-	TRBV19	TRBJ1-1
CASSQLARSKYF	TGTGCCAGCAGCCAACTAGCTCGCTCAAAGTATTTT	-	-	TRBV7-2	TRBJ2-3
CASSFEGGPYQPQHF	TGTGCCAGCAGCTTCGAAGGAGGGCCCTATCAGCCCCAGCATTTT	-	-	TRBV11-2	TRBJ1-5
CASSFGASGYTF	TGTGCCAGCAGCTTTGGTGCGTCTGGCTACACCTTC	-	-	TRBV11-2	TRBJ1-2
CASSSFSLDEQFF	TGTGCCAGCAGCTCCTTTTCCCTCGATGAGCAGTTCTTC	-	-	TRBV7-3	TRBJ2-1
CASSLGGNEKLFF	TGTGCCAGCAGTTTAGGAGGGAATGAAAAACTGTTTTTT	-	-	TRBV12-3/TRBV12-4	TRBJ1-4
CASSQATEGGVSRSPLHF	TGCGCCAGCAGCCAAGCAACTGAAGGGGGAGTATCCCGTTCACCCCTCCACTTT	-	-	TRBV4-1	TRBJ1-6
CASSRVDGGYNQPQHF	TGTGCCAGCAGCAGGGTGGACGGGGGGTACAATCAGCCCCAGCATTTT	-	-	TRBV6-6	TRBJ1-5
CASSLGSRAGGRETQYF	TGTGCCAGCAGCTTGGGAAGTAGAGCGGGAGGGAGGGAGACCCAGTACTTC	TRBD2	-	TRBV5-4	TRBJ2-5
CASSQDLDWQRGSDTEAFF	TGCGCCAGCAGCCAAGATCTCGATTGGCAGCGTGGGTCGGACACTGAAGCTTTCTTT	-	few	TRBV4-1	TRBJ1-1
CAITEDKNTEAFF	TGTGCCATCACCGAAGACAAGAACACTGAAGCTTTCTTT	-	-	TRBV10-3	TRBJ1-1
CASSSWDRQETQYF	TGTGCCAGCAGCTCGTGGGACAGACAAGAGACCCAGTACTTC	TRBD1	-	TRBV11-2	TRBJ2-5
CASSSARMGSSADTQYF	TGTGCCAGCAGCTCCGCCCGGATGGGCAGTAGCGCAGATACGCAGTATTTT	-	-	TRBV7-3	TRBJ2-3
CASSLRGQGAPYEQYF	TGTGCCAGCAGTCTGCGAGGTCAGGGGGCACCCTACGAGCAGTACTTC	TRBD1	-	TRBV6-2/TRBV6-3	TRBJ2-7
CASTLGGVGSINEQFF	TGTGCCAGCACCCTAGGGGGGGTCGGGAGCATCAATGAGCAGTTCTTC	-	once	TRBV9	TRBJ2-1
CASSLVSGTDTQYF	TGTGCCAGCAGCTTAGTATCCGGCACAGATACGCAGTATTTT	-	-	TRBV11-2	TRBJ2-3
CASRKGGSGANVLTF	TGTGCCAGCAGAAAAGGAGGCTCTGGGGCCAACGTCCTGACTTTC	-	-	TRBV28	TRBJ2-6
CASSSYSQETQYF	TGTGCCAGCAGCTCTTACTCTCAAGAGACCCAGTACTTC	-	-	TRBV11-2	TRBJ2-5
CASSLPLLGRRAGELFF	TGTGCCAGCAGCTTACCATTGCTCGGTCGGCGGGCCGGGGAGCTGTTTTTT	-	-	TRBV7-8	TRBJ2-2
CASSSGQGGTYEQYF	TGCGCCAGCAGCTCAGGACAGGGTGGCACCTACGAGCAGTACTTC	TRBD1	few	TRBV5-1	TRBJ2-7
CASSLAGGFNEQFF	TGTGCCAGCAGTCTCGCGGGAGGTTTCAATGAGCAGTTCTTC	TRBD2	once	TRBV3-1/TRBV3-2	TRBJ2-1